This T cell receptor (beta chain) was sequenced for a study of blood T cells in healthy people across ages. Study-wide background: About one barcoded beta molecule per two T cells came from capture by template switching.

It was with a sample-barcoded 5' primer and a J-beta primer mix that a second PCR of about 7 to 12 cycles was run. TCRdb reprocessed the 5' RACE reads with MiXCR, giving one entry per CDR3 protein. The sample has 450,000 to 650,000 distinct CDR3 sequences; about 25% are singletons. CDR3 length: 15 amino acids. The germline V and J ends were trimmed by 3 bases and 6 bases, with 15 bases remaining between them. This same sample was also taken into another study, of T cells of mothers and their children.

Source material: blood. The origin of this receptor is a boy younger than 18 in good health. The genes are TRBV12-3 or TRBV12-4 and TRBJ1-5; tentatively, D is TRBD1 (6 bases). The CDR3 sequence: CASSFGSGALQPQHF. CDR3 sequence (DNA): TGTGCCAGCAGTTTTGGATCGGGGGCACTTCAGCCCCAGCATTTT.